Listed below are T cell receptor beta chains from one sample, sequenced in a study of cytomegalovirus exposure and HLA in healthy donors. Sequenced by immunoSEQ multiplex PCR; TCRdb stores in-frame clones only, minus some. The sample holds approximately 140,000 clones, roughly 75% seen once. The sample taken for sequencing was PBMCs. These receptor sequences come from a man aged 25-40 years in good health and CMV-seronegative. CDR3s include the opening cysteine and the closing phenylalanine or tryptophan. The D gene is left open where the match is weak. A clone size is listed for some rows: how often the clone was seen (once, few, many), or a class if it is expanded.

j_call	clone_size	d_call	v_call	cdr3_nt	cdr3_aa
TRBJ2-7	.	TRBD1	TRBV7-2	TGTGCCAGCAGCCTGACAGGGGGCTACGAGCAGTACTTC	CASSLTGGYEQYF
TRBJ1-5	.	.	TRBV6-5	TGTGCCAGCAGTTACTCGCGGCTTAGCAATCAGCCCCAGCATTTT	CASSYSRLSNQPQHF
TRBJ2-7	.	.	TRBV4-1	TGCGCCAGCAGCAGGGGTAGCTCCTACGAGCAGTACTTC	CASSRGSSYEQYF
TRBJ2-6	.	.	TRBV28	TGTGCCAGCAGGGAGTCTGGGGCCAACGTCCTGACTTTC	CASRESGANVLTF
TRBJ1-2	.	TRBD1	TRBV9	TGTGCCAGCAGCACGACGAGGGGGGACAGCTATGGCTACACCTTC	CASSTTRGDSYGYTF
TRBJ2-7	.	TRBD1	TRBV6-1	TGTGCCAGCAGTGCCTGGACAGGGACCTACGAGCAGTACTTC	CASSAWTGTYEQYF
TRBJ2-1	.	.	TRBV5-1	TGCGCCAGCAGCCTGGAGGGACAGACTAAAAATGAGCAGTTCTTC	CASSLEGQTKNEQFF
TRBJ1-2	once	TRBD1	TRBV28	TGTGCCAGCAGCCAAGACAGGGCGCATGGCTACACCTTC	CASSQDRAHGYTF
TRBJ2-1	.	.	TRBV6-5	TGTGCCAGCAGTTTCGAGAATGAGCAGTTCTTC	CASSFENEQFF
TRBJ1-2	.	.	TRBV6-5	TGTGCCAGCAGTTATTCGACTGGAGGCTATGGCTACACCTTC	CASSYSTGGYGYTF
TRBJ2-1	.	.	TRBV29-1	TGCAGCGTTGGTGACTTAAGCTCCTACAATGAGCAGTTCTTC	CSVGDLSSYNEQFF
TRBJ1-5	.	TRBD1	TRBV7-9	TGTGCCAGCAGCTTAGATCAGGGGGTGAAGCATTTT	CASSLDQGVKHF
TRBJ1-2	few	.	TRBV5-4	TGTGCCAGCAGCTTGGCAGGGAACTATGGCTACACCTTC	CASSLAGNYGYTF
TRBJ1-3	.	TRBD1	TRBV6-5	TGTGCCAGCAGTACGAGACAGGGGCGCAGCCACATATATTTT	CASSTRQGRSHIYF
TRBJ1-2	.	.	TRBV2	TGTGCCAGCAGACCACGAGGAGCTAACTATGGCTACACCTTC	CASRPRGANYGYTF
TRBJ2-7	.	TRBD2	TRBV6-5	TGTGCCAGCAGCCCAGGACTAGCGGGAGACGAGCAGTACTTC	CASSPGLAGDEQYF
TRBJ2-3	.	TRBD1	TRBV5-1	TGCGCCAGCAGAGGGACAGGGGGGACAGATACGCAGTATTTT	CASRGTGGTDTQYF
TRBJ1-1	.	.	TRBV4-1	TGCGCCAGCTCCTCCGGGCAGGGATGGCAGGGTGGTGCTTTCTTT	CASSSGQGWQGGAFF
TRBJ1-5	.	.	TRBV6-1	TGTGCCAGCAGTGAAGTTAGGGGCCACAATCAGCCCCAGCATTTT	CASSEVRGHNQPQHF
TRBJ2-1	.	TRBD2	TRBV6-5	TGTGCCAGCACCCCGCCTACTAGCGATGAGCAGTTCTTC	CASTPPTSDEQFF
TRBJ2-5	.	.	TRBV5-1	TGCGCCAGCAGCACCCACCCGAGGGGGGGGAGAGAGACCCAGTACTTC	CASSTHPRGGRETQYF
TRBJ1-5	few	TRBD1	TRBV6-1	TGTGCCAGCAGTCCTCGGACAGGCGCCAATCAGCCCCAGCATTTT	CASSPRTGANQPQHF
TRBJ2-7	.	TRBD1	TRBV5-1	TGCGCCAGCAGCTGGACAGGGGGCACGGGGGAGCAGTACTTC	CASSWTGGTGEQYF
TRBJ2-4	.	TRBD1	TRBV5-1	TGCGCCAGCAGCCGTTTTAACAGGGGTGAGCGAGCCAAAAACATTCAGTACTTC	CASSRFNRGERAKNIQYF
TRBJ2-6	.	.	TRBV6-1	TGTGCCAGCCGGGATCCTGGGGCCAACGTCCTGACTTTC	CASRDPGANVLTF
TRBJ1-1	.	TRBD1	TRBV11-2	TGTGCCAGCAGCCCGACAGGGGGACGTGAAGCTTTCTTT	CASSPTGGREAFF
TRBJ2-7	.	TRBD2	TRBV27	TGTGCCAGCAGTTTATCGGTTGGGACTAGCGGGGGCCTATCCTACGAGCAGTACTTC	CASSLSVGTSGGLSYEQYF
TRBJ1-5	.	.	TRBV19	TGTGCCAGTAGTATGGCTAAAACAGGGAGTCAGCCCCAGCATTTT	CASSMAKTGSQPQHF
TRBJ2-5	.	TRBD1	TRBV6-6	TGTGCCAGCAGTTACGGGACTACAGGGGGCGCCGAGACCCAGTACTTC	CASSYGTTGGAETQYF
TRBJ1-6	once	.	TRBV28	TGTGCCAGCAGTTTTAGGCAGGGTGGTTCACCCCTCCACTTT	CASSFRQGGSPLHF